Presented here are 27 T cell receptor beta chains from one specimen sequenced in a study of metastatic and nonmetastatic thyroid tumors. MiXCR was used by TCRdb to re-call the PCR reads. The sample carries about 7,300 clones, under 20% recorded once. All patients were treatment-naive before thyroid surgery. Sample: adjacent normal tissue. These receptors came from a female donor with papillary thyroid cancer or a benign thyroid nodule (not recorded which). Some clones in this sample may be carry-over from other donors' samples.

This clone is judged medium-sized. This chain links TRBV4-1 with TRBJ1-1; D gene unclear. V lost 2 bases to trimming and J lost 7 bases, with 14 bases between them. CDR3 length: 14 amino acids. The germline gives CDR1 MGHRA, CDR2 YSYEKL. DNA for the CDR3: TGCGCCAGCAGCCAAATCCGACTGCGGCATGAAGCTTTCTTT. Amino acids: CASSQIRLRHEAFF.

This clone has a handful of counts. The CDR3 DNA follows: TGTGCCAGCAGTGGGACTAGCGGCGAGCAGTACTTC. Its protein is CASSGTSGEQYF. The rearrangement links TRBV2 to TRBJ2-7; 10 nucleotides agree with TRBD2. The germline V gene encodes CDR1 SNHLY and CDR2 FYNNEI. V lost 4 bases and J lost 6; bases outside the gene matches: 0. The CDR3 covers 12 residues.

This clone is classed as medium-sized. The chain employs TRBV4-1 and TRBJ1-1; no definite D call. The CDR3 covers 14 residues. The germline V gene has CDR1 MGHRA and CDR2 YSYEKL. V was cut by 1 base and J by 5 bases, with 11 bases left in between. CDR3 nucleotides: TGCGCCAGCAGCCAAGTCCCGGGAGGAACTGAAGCTTTCTTT. Translation: CASSQVPGGTEAFF.

The chain carries TRBV6-1 and TRBJ1-2; D might be TRBD1 (5 bases). The CDR3 has 11 residues. V shed 9 bases and J shed 4 bases, with 9 bases lying between them. Germline-derived CDR1 and CDR2 are MNHNS and SASEGT. The CDR3 sequence is CASGGVYGYTF. CDR3 DNA sequence: TGTGCCAGTGGAGGGGTCTATGGCTACACCTTC.

Within the sample, this clone is medium-sized. V usage is TRBV2 and J usage is TRBJ2-7; no definite D call. CDR3 length: 13 residues. With 8 bases removed from V and 2 bases from J, the gap between germline ends came to 13 bases. The germline V gene has CDR1 SNHLY and CDR2 FYNNEI. CDR3 protein: CASRTPTPYEQYF. The CDR3, as DNA: TGTGCCAGCCGCACCCCCACCCCCTACGAGCAGTACTTC.

This clone was picked up many times. This chain links TRBV29-1 with TRBJ1-2; possibly TRBD1 for D (5 bases). Trimming pared 1 base from V and 4 bases from J, leaving 16 bases between. The CDR3 loop spans 15 amino acids. Germline V gene lookup returns CDR1 SQVTM and CDR2 ANQGSEA. The CDR3 sequence is CSVEVFREAGYGYTF. The CDR3 region has the DNA TGCAGCGTTGAAGTCTTCAGGGAGGCGGGCTATGGCTACACCTTC. The variable domain in full, completed from reference TRBV29-1 and TRBJ1-2, reads SAVISQKPSRDICQRGTSLTIQCQVDSQVTMMFWYRQQPGQSLTLIATANQGSEATYESGFVIDKFPISRPNLTFSTLTVSNMSPEDSSIYLCSVEVFREAGYGYTFGSGTRLTVV.

By share, this clone counts as medium-sized. This sequence joins TRBV12-3 or TRBV12-4 and TRBJ2-3; D might be TRBD1 (6 bases). The CDR3 has 14 residues. V was pared by 5 bases and J by 1 base, with 10 bases between. The DNA for the CDR3 is TGTGCCAGCAGTCCGGCAGGGGGCACAGATACGCAGTATTTT. Translated, it gives CASSPAGGTDTQYF.

Relative to its sample, this clone is medium-sized. The rearrangement joins TRBV28 to TRBJ2-5, with D possibly being TRBD1 (5 bases). Germline loops: CDR1 MDHEN, CDR2 SYDVKM. The CDR3 extends over 12 amino acids. Trimming left V 7 bases short and J 4 bases short, with 10 bases between. The CDR3 reads CASNRNGETQYF. The CDR3 DNA is TGTGCCAGCAACAGGAACGGAGAGACCCAGTACTTC.

The chain employs TRBV2 and TRBJ2-1, with 10 bases that match TRBD2. Germline V CDR1 and CDR2: SNHLY, FYNNEI. The CDR3 runs 16 residues. The trim removed 5 bases at V and 6 bases at J, leaving 10 bases unmatched. The CDR3 loop is CASSTTRTSGANEQFF. DNA of the CDR3: TGTGCCAGCAGTACTACTCGTACTAGCGGGGCCAATGAGCAGTTCTTC.

By sample share, this clone is medium-sized. The chain combines TRBV5-1 with TRBJ1-1; the D gene is possibly TRBD1 (5 bases). CDR1 and CDR2 (germline): SGHRS, YFSETQ. V was cut by 5 bases and J by 4 bases, with 15 bases left in between. The CDR3 runs to 14 residues. Here the CDR3 DNA reads TGCGCCAGCAGATCAAACAGGTACATCACTGAAGCTTTCTTT. Translated: CASRSNRYITEAFF.

This clone rates as medium-sized. J is TRBJ2-5 and V is TRBV5-6; D remains unclear. The CDR3 has 15 residues. The ends were cut back, 4 bases at V and 1 base at J, with 14 bases in the middle. CDR1 is SGHDT and CDR2 is YYEEEE in the germline V gene. Written as DNA, the CDR3 is TGTGCCAGCAGCCCGACACCTGTCAGCCAAGAGACCCAGTACTTC. It yields the protein CASSPTPVSQETQYF.

V and J are TRBV6-2 or TRBV6-3 and TRBJ2-7; unclear D gene. The CDR3 sequence is 17 residues long. Germline assignment: CDR1 MNHEY and CDR2 SVGEGT. V was cut by 2 bases and J by 0 bases, with 17 bases left in between. DNA of the CDR3: TGTGCCAGCAGTTACCCCTCGGTCGCAGAAAGCTCCTACGAGCAGTACTTC. Its protein product is CASSYPSVAESSYEQYF.

At least ten counts were recorded for this clone. J is TRBJ2-3 and V is TRBV10-3; D possibly corresponds to TRBD2 (5 bases). The CDR3 has 13 residues. The V and J ends lost 2 bases and 5 bases respectively, with 8 bases between them. The germline V gene encodes CDR1 ENHRY and CDR2 SYGVKD. In DNA, the CDR3 is TGTGCCATCAGTGAGGATGAGGGAGATACGCAGTATTTT. Its translation is CAISEDEGDTQYF.

By proportion, this clone is medium-sized. The gene calls are TRBV7-9 and TRBJ2-1, with TRBD1 matching over 7 bases. Germline-derived CDR1 and CDR2 are SEHNR and FQNEAQ (reference sequence). CDR3 length: 15 amino acids. V lost 1 base and J lost 7; bases outside the gene matches: 7. The CDR3 spells CASSLEGALVNEQFF. The CDR3 nucleotides are TGTGCCAGCAGCTTAGAGGGGGCGCTGGTTAATGAGCAGTTCTTC.

This clone was counted ten times or more. The rearrangement joins TRBV12-5 to TRBJ1-4, with 9 bases matching TRBD1. The length of the CDR3 is 17 residues. The trim removed 4 bases at V and 10 bases at J, leaving 16 bases unmatched. Germline CDR1 is LGHNT and CDR2 is FRNRAP. The CDR3 here is CASGWMTGGELGGKLFF. The CDR3 nucleotides are TGTGCTAGTGGTTGGATGACAGGGGGGGAGTTGGGGGGAAAACTGTTTTTT. Complete variable domain (other parts from reference TRBV12-5 and TRBJ1-4): DARVTQTPRHKVTEMGQEVTMRCQPILGHNTVFWYRQTMMQGLELLAYFRNRAPLDDSGMPKDRFSAEMPDATLATLKIQPSEPRDSAVYFCASGWMTGGELGGKLFFGSGTQLSVL.

This clone is classed as medium-sized. The chain couples TRBV3-1 to TRBJ2-5, with TRBD2 matching over 9 bases. Germline trimming cut 1 base from V and 3 bases from J; bases unmatched to any gene: 6. This CDR3 spans 16 amino acids. Germline values: CDR1 LGHDT, CDR2 YNNKEL (reference sequence). Here the CDR3 reads CASSQASSGAKETQYF. The CDR3 DNA reads as TGTGCCAGCAGCCAAGCGTCTAGCGGGGCGAAAGAGACCCAGTACTTC.

This clone is medium-sized by share. This chain's CDR3 is CSARLGPHEQYF. For the CDR3, the DNA is TGCAGTGCTAGATTGGGGCCCCACGAGCAGTACTTC. The rearrangement uses TRBV20-1 and TRBJ2-7, with D possibly being TRBD1 (5 bases). Germline CDR1 DFQATT, CDR2 SNEGSKA (reference sequence). The CDR3 spans 12 residues. Trimming left V 2 bases short and J 5 bases short, with 10 bases between.

As concerns this clone: Its ends do not fully match the called genes, so a read error is possible. The chain joins TRBV28 to TRBJ2-7; D gene ambiguous. The CDR3 is 13 residues long. Germline CDR1 MDHEN, CDR2 SYDVKM. CDR3 protein: CASSFSSTYDQYF. CDR3 nucleotides: TGTGCCAGCAGTTTTAGCTCCACCTACGATCAGTACTTC.

This clone came up many times. The chain combines TRBV6-1 with TRBJ1-1; D is unresolved. The V gene lost 5 bases and the J gene lost 11 bases, with 21 bases spanning the gap. The CDR3 runs to 14 residues. Germline loops: CDR1 MNHNS, CDR2 SASEGT. CDR3 protein: CASSPTTFPVGAFF. The CDR3 nucleotides are TGTGCCAGCAGTCCAACGACATTTCCCGTGGGGGCTTTCTTT.

This clone is labeled as medium-sized. The V gene is TRBV30, the J gene TRBJ2-3; D is ambiguous. CDR1 and CDR2 from the germline V gene are GTSNPN and SVGIG (reference sequence). The V and J ends lost 0 bases and 4 bases respectively, with 5 bases between them. The CDR3 runs to 12 residues. DNA of the CDR3: TGTGCCTGGAGTGTCACCGCAGATACGCAGTATTTT. The encoded protein is CAWSVTADTQYF.

This clone occurred once. V is TRBV28 and J is TRBJ2-1, with TRBD2 identical over 9 bases. Germline lookup yields CDR1 MDHEN and CDR2 SYDVKM. The CDR3 runs to 15 residues. Losses at the gene ends were 3 bases for V and 8 bases for J; bases not matched to a gene: 8. CDR3 nucleotide sequence: TGTGCCAGCAGTTTGTCAGGCGGGGGGGCCGATGAGCAGTTCTTC. Its translation is CASSLSGGGADEQFF.

This clone was detected a few times. The chain links TRBV7-3 to TRBJ2-5; 13 bases line up with TRBD2. The trim removed 5 bases at V and 5 bases at J, leaving 5 bases unmatched. The length of the CDR3 is 15 residues. CDR1 is SGHTA, CDR2 FQGTGA, per germline. The CDR3 DNA reads TGTGCCAGCAGCCGACTAGCGGGGGGCCATGAGACCCAGTACTTC. Translated, it gives CASSRLAGGHETQYF.

Judged by abundance, this clone is medium-sized. V gene TRBV20-1 combines with J gene TRBJ2-3; TRBD2 aligns across 9 bases. This CDR3 contains 16 residues. Germline trimming cut 1 base from V and 3 bases from J; bases unmatched to any gene: 8. The V gene's germline CDR1 is DFQATT and CDR2 SNEGSKA (reference sequence). For the CDR3, the DNA is TGCAGTGCTAGAGCGGCGGCGGGGGGGCCTACAGATACGCAGTATTTT. Protein sequence: CSARAAAGGPTDTQYF.

This clone has at least ten counts. The chain combines TRBV3-1 with TRBJ2-5, with TRBD2 identical over 14 bases. CDR3 length: 16 residues. Trimming at V came to 7 bases and at J to 1 base, leaving 5 bases not matched to a gene. CDR1 is LGHDT, CDR2 YNNKEL, per germline (reference sequence). CDR3 nucleotides: TGTGCCAGCACCGGGACTAGCGGGGGATCCCAAGAGACCCAGTACTTC. Translating it yields CASTGTSGGSQETQYF.

Within the sample, this clone is medium-sized (0.01 to 0.1%). The chain couples TRBV6-2 or TRBV6-3 to TRBJ2-2, with 7 bases lining up with TRBD1. Germline trimming cut 4 bases from V and 6 bases from J; bases unmatched to any gene: 8. The CDR3 covers 15 residues. Germline assignment: CDR1 MNHEY and CDR2 SVGEGT. The CDR3 sequence: CASSLTKGAAGELFF. In DNA, the CDR3 is TGTGCCAGCAGTTTAACTAAGGGGGCTGCCGGGGAGCTGTTTTTT.

This clone is medium-sized by share. The chain recombines TRBV10-3 with TRBJ2-7; TRBD1 matches 11 bases. From germline, CDR1 is ENHRY and CDR2 SYGVKD. With V trimmed by 8 bases and J by 7 bases, 10 bases remained unmatched. There are 14 residues in the CDR3. Written as DNA, the CDR3 is TGTGCCATCTGGGATGGACAGGGGGCAGGTGAGCAGTACTTC. It specifies CAIWDGQGAGEQYF.

This clone has just a few counts. Because the CDR3 is missing its conserved closing phenylalanine or tryptophan, this is likely a read error. J is TRBJ2-2 and V is TRBV6-1; 7 bases are a match to TRBD1. V dropped 8 bases and J dropped 0; count of bases not matched to a gene: 3. This CDR3 contains 14 residues. Germline V gene sequence: CDR1 MNHNS, CDR2 SASEGT. CDR3 sequence reads: CASLDRTNTGELFL. The CDR3 DNA is TGTGCCAGCTTGGACAGGACGAACACCGGGGAGCTGTTTCTC.